This entry lists 8 T cell receptor beta chains sequenced from one sample in a study of CD8 T cells in ankylosing spondylitis. Study findings and constraints: Seemingly characteristic of ankylosing spondylitis blood was a TCR beta motif consisting of 7 or 8 highly homologous variants.

TCRdb analysed the 5' RACE reads with MiXCR anew, one entry per CDR3 protein. The sample contains over 600,000 distinct CDR3 sequences, around 17% of which appear only once. No cognate antigen is known for these TCRs. Material for sequencing was blood, either unsorted or a sorted T cell fraction (not recorded which). Receptors originate from a male donor with ankylosing spondylitis.

The chain carries TRBV20-1 and TRBJ2-7; 12 bases align to TRBD2. Germline trimming cut 3 bases from V and 3 bases from J; bases unmatched to any gene: 12. The V gene's germline CDR1 is DFQATT and CDR2 SNEGSKA (reference sequence). The CDR3 contains 17 residues. DNA for the CDR3: TGCAGTGCTAGGCGGCCCCGGACTAGCGGGACCAACTACGAGCAGTACTTC. Translated, it gives CSARRPRTSGTNYEQYF.

This clonotype was counted only a few times. The V call is TRBV7-6, the J call TRBJ2-1, with D maybe TRBD1 (6 bases). Germline values: CDR1 SGHVS, CDR2 FNYEAQ. The CDR3 loop spans 16 amino acids. V gave up 1 base and J gave up 0 bases, with 10 bases separating them. CDR3 sequence reads: CASSLGQDGSYNEQFF. CDR3 nucleotides: TGTGCCAGCAGCTTAGGACAGGACGGCTCCTACAATGAGCAGTTCTTC.

The chain recombines TRBV24-1 with TRBJ2-2; 7 bases align to TRBD2. Trimming removed 9 bases from V and 1 base from J; junction bases left unmatched: 7. The CDR3 has 15 amino acids. Germline V CDR1 and CDR2: KGHDR, SFDVKD. CDR3 nucleotides: TGTGCCACCGGAAAAGCGGGACGGAACACCGGGGAGCTGTTTTTT. Its translation: CATGKAGRNTGELFF.

This clonotype was seen many times. The chain is built from TRBV5-1 and TRBJ1-1; D ambiguous. Germline CDR1 and CDR2: SGHRS and YFSETQ. The CDR3 runs to 15 residues. Trimming left V 5 bases short and J 1 base short, with 15 bases between. The CDR3 nucleotides are TGCGCCAGCAGGCCCGGTGTAACAGCGAACACTGAAGCTTTCTTT. Amino acid sequence: CASRPGVTANTEAFF.

The V and J genes are TRBV11-2 and TRBJ1-4; possibly TRBD1 for D (5 bases). The germline CDR1 and CDR2 sequences are SGHAT and FQNNGV. The V gene lost 0 bases and the J gene lost 3 bases, with 8 bases spanning the gap. The CDR3 extends over 15 amino acids. Here the CDR3 DNA reads TGTGCCAGCAGCTTAGAGGGCAGGGCTAATGAAAAACTGTTTTTT. This codes for CASSLEGRANEKLFF.

The chain links TRBV11-2 to TRBJ2-7, with 7 bases fitting TRBD1. The V gene's germline CDR1 is SGHAT and CDR2 FQNNGV. V shed 5 bases, J shed 7 bases, and the junction held 14 bases outside the gene matches. The CDR3 runs 15 residues. CDR3: CASSTKTGQYGEQYF. The CDR3 coding sequence is TGTGCCAGCAGCACCAAGACAGGGCAGTATGGTGAGCAGTACTTC.

This rearrangement joins TRBV20-1 to TRBJ1-4; the D is unclear. Germline V CDR1 and CDR2: DFQATT, SNEGSKA (reference sequence). This CDR3 comprises 16 residues. V was clipped by 3 bases and J by 3 bases, with 17 bases between them. This CDR3 is CSASTGPPKANEKLFF. CDR3 coding DNA: TGCAGTGCTAGCACCGGACCGCCCAAGGCTAATGAAAAACTGTTTTTT.

V and J are TRBV2 and TRBJ2-3; 8 bases line up with TRBD1. CDR3 length equals 16 residues. Germline values: CDR1 SNHLY, CDR2 FYNNEI. V dropped 3 bases and J dropped 2; count of bases not matched to a gene: 7. CDR3 nucleotides: TGTGCCAGCAGTGAGACATGGACAGGGCTCACAGATACGCAGTATTTT. This sequence encodes CASSETWTGLTDTQYF. The full variable domain, in which reference TRBV2 and TRBJ2-3 provide the parts outside the CDR3, is EPEVTQTPSHQVTQMGQEVILRCVPISNHLYFYWYRQILGQKVEFLVSFYNNEISEKSEIFDDQFSVERPDGSNFTLKIRSTKLEDSAMYFCASSETWTGLTDTQYFGPGTRLTVL.